This is a list of T cell receptor beta chains from one sample in a study of PD-1 blockade in classical Hodgkin lymphoma. Method: immunoSEQ multiplex PCR; TCRdb's copy keeps in-frame clones and lacks some. The sample lists about 27,000 clones; around three quarters were seen once. The material was peripheral blood mononuclear cells (PBMCs), obtained before the fourth cycle of nivolumab. These receptors all come from a human donor with classical Hodgkin lymphoma. The CDR3 runs from the conserved cysteine through the conserved F or W. Each record gives: D gene, clone size, CDR3 length, J gene, V gene, CDR3 DNA, CDR3 protein. D genes are given only for firm matches. Size is omitted from some rows. Given values are once, few, many or a class for expanded clones.

d_call: TRBD2; clone_size: .; cdr3_length: 16; j_call: TRBJ2-5; v_call: TRBV6-6; cdr3_nt: TGTGCCAGCAGTGGACCGGGACTAGCGATGAAAAGGACCCAGTACTTC; cdr3_aa: CASSGPGLAMKRTQYF
d_call: .; clone_size: .; cdr3_length: 13; j_call: TRBJ2-5; v_call: TRBV7-2; cdr3_nt: TGTGCCAGCAGCTCAACCACCCTGGAGACCCAGTACTTC; cdr3_aa: CASSSTTLETQYF
d_call: .; clone_size: few; cdr3_length: 17; j_call: TRBJ1-3; v_call: TRBV11-2; cdr3_nt: TGTGCCAGCAGCTTAGTGCGTGGATCTTTCCTTGGAAACACCATATATTTT; cdr3_aa: CASSLVRGSFLGNTIYF
d_call: .; clone_size: .; cdr3_length: 13; j_call: TRBJ2-7; v_call: TRBV5-1; cdr3_nt: TGCGCCAGCAGCTCTGGGACACTCTACGAGCAGTACTTC; cdr3_aa: CASSSGTLYEQYF
d_call: TRBD1; clone_size: .; cdr3_length: 17; j_call: TRBJ1-2; v_call: TRBV19; cdr3_nt: TGTGCCAGTAGTATCCCGGACAGGCTGATTCTTCGATATGGCTACACCTTC; cdr3_aa: CASSIPDRLILRYGYTF
d_call: TRBD2; clone_size: once; cdr3_length: 15; j_call: TRBJ2-7; v_call: TRBV7-2; cdr3_nt: TGTGCCAGCAGCTTAGCAGCGGGAGGGCGCAACGAGCAGTACTTC; cdr3_aa: CASSLAAGGRNEQYF
d_call: TRBD1; clone_size: .; cdr3_length: 15; j_call: TRBJ2-1; v_call: TRBV5-1; cdr3_nt: TGCGCCAGCAGCCCTGGACAGGGATTGTACAATGAGCAGTTCTTC; cdr3_aa: CASSPGQGLYNEQFF
d_call: .; clone_size: .; cdr3_length: 14; j_call: TRBJ2-7; v_call: TRBV5-6; cdr3_nt: TGTGCCAGCAGCTTGGGACAGACTATCTACGAGCAGTACTTC; cdr3_aa: CASSLGQTIYEQYF
d_call: .; clone_size: .; cdr3_length: 14; j_call: TRBJ2-3; v_call: TRBV4-1; cdr3_nt: TGCGCCAGCAGCCAAGGCGGGGCGGAAGATACGCAGTATTTT; cdr3_aa: CASSQGGAEDTQYF
d_call: TRBD2; clone_size: .; cdr3_length: 14; j_call: TRBJ2-1; v_call: TRBV13; cdr3_nt: TGTGCCAGCAGCCTAAGACGGGAGGTGAATGAGCAGTTCTTC; cdr3_aa: CASSLRREVNEQFF
d_call: .; clone_size: .; cdr3_length: 13; j_call: TRBJ1-1; v_call: TRBV10-3; cdr3_nt: TGTGCCATCAGTGATGACAGGCTCTTTGAAGCTTTCTTT; cdr3_aa: CAISDDRLFEAFF
d_call: .; clone_size: once; cdr3_length: 11; j_call: TRBJ2-7; v_call: TRBV20-1; cdr3_nt: TGCAGTGCTAGTAACAGCTACGAGCAGTACTTC; cdr3_aa: CSASNSYEQYF
d_call: .; clone_size: .; cdr3_length: 14; j_call: TRBJ2-5; v_call: TRBV5-6; cdr3_nt: TGTGCCAGCAACTTGGGCCTAGCGAGAGAGACCCAGTACTTC; cdr3_aa: CASNLGLARETQYF
d_call: TRBD1; clone_size: medium-sized; cdr3_length: 15; j_call: TRBJ1-1; v_call: TRBV2; cdr3_nt: TGTGCCAGCAGCCGGGGACAGGAAACCAACACTGAAGCTTTCTTT; cdr3_aa: CASSRGQETNTEAFF
d_call: TRBD1; clone_size: .; cdr3_length: 14; j_call: TRBJ2-7; v_call: TRBV27; cdr3_nt: TGTGCCAGCAGTGGTCTGGACAGGGACTACGAGCAGTACTTC; cdr3_aa: CASSGLDRDYEQYF
d_call: .; clone_size: few; cdr3_length: 13; j_call: TRBJ1-5; v_call: TRBV18; cdr3_nt: TGTGCCAGCTCACCAGGGGGGGGACAGCCCCAGCATTTT; cdr3_aa: CASSPGGGQPQHF
d_call: .; clone_size: .; cdr3_length: 18; j_call: TRBJ2-5; v_call: TRBV21-1; cdr3_nt: TGTGCCAGCAGCAATCCCATACTAGCGGGAGTAAAGCAAGAGACCCAGTACTTC; cdr3_aa: CASSNPILAGVKQETQYF
d_call: .; clone_size: .; cdr3_length: 13; j_call: TRBJ1-2; v_call: TRBV28; cdr3_nt: TGTGCCAGCAGTTCGACAGGTCTCTATGGCTACACCTTC; cdr3_aa: CASSSTGLYGYTF
d_call: .; clone_size: .; cdr3_length: 13; j_call: TRBJ2-1; v_call: TRBV10-3; cdr3_nt: TGTGCCACCTGGGACGGAACCTACAATGAGCAGTTCTTC; cdr3_aa: CATWDGTYNEQFF
d_call: TRBD1; clone_size: medium-sized; cdr3_length: 21; j_call: TRBJ2-7; v_call: TRBV28; cdr3_nt: TGTGCCAGCAGTTTACCAACGGGGGAGACAGGGGGCTTTACTCGATACTACGAGCAGTACTTC; cdr3_aa: CASSLPTGETGGFTRYYEQYF
d_call: .; clone_size: medium-sized; cdr3_length: 15; j_call: TRBJ1-6; v_call: TRBV6-5; cdr3_nt: TGTGCCAGCAGTTACTCGACAGGCTTAGATTCACCCCTCCACTTT; cdr3_aa: CASSYSTGLDSPLHF
d_call: .; clone_size: .; cdr3_length: 14; j_call: TRBJ2-7; v_call: TRBV7-9; cdr3_nt: TGTGCCAGCAGCTTAGACGCTGCAGCCTACGAGCAGTACTTC; cdr3_aa: CASSLDAAAYEQYF
d_call: TRBD2; clone_size: .; cdr3_length: 22; j_call: TRBJ2-5; v_call: TRBV18; cdr3_nt: TGTGCCAGCTCACCTATGATAGGTGCACAGCGGAGTAGCGGGGGGCCTAAAGAGACCCAGTACTTC; cdr3_aa: CASSPMIGAQRSSGGPKETQYF
d_call: TRBD2; clone_size: .; cdr3_length: 17; j_call: TRBJ2-1; v_call: TRBV18; cdr3_nt: TGTGCCAGCTCACCAAGAATGCCTAGCGGTGCCTACAATGAGCAGTTCTTC; cdr3_aa: CASSPRMPSGAYNEQFF
d_call: .; clone_size: .; cdr3_length: 13; j_call: TRBJ2-1; v_call: TRBV7-9; cdr3_nt: TGTGCCAGCAGCTTAGTGGCGGTCAATGAGCAGTTCTTC; cdr3_aa: CASSLVAVNEQFF
d_call: TRBD2; clone_size: .; cdr3_length: 19; j_call: TRBJ2-1; v_call: TRBV4-2; cdr3_nt: TGTGCCAGCAGCCAAGATCGGCCCCTGCGGGAGTCGACCTACAATGAGCAGTTCTTC; cdr3_aa: CASSQDRPLRESTYNEQFF
d_call: .; clone_size: .; cdr3_length: 13; j_call: TRBJ2-7; v_call: TRBV19; cdr3_nt: TGTGCCAGTAGTACAGGGTATGGGGGAGAGCAGTACTTC; cdr3_aa: CASSTGYGGEQYF